These T cell receptor beta chains were read from a single sample in a study of response to subunit inactivated influenza vaccine. TCRdb analysed the RT-PCR reads with MiXCR anew, one entry per CDR3 protein. Of about 540,000 distinct CDR3 sequences in the sample, 20% to 25% were seen once. This sample was also put to use in a study of T cells expressing NK-cell markers.

The sample in question was CD4+ T cells sorted from PBMCs, obtained about 12 days after vaccination. Receptor source: a man aged 45-65 years who received an inactivated influenza vaccine. The CDR3 runs from the conserved cysteine through the conserved F or W. Fields, in order: D gene, V gene, J gene, clone size, CDR3 protein, CDR3 DNA. D genes are given only for firm matches. Rows may omit the clone size; those that give it use once, few, many or a size class.

>-|TRBV5-1|TRBJ1-1|few
CASSFPDGRSEAFF
TGCGCCAGCAGCTTCCCTGATGGGCGGTCTGAAGCTTTCTTT
>-|TRBV10-3|TRBJ1-6|-
CATRTDSNSPLHF
TGTGCCACAAGGACAGACAGTAATTCACCCCTCCACTTT
>-|TRBV3-1|TRBJ2-4|-
CASGRAGTKNIQYF
TGTGCCAGCGGTCGGGCAGGGACCAAAAACATTCAGTACTTC
>TRBD1|TRBV4-3|TRBJ2-7|-
CASSHGTGDEQYF
TGCGCCAGCAGCCACGGTACAGGGGACGAGCAGTACTTC
>-|TRBV6-1|TRBJ2-7|-
CASRESPYGHTSYEQYF
TGTGCCAGCAGGGAATCACCTTACGGGCATACATCCTACGAGCAGTACTTC
>-|TRBV6-1|TRBJ2-7|-
CASSHLMAETYEQYF
TGTGCCAGCAGCCACCTTATGGCAGAGACCTACGAGCAGTACTTC
>-|TRBV6-2/TRBV6-3|TRBJ1-6|-
CASSPDRGTLHF
TGTGCCAGCAGCCCCGACCGAGGGACCCTCCACTTT
>-|TRBV11-2|TRBJ1-1|-
CASSLAGGVAFF
TGTGCCAGCAGCTTAGCTGGGGGAGTTGCTTTCTTT
>-|TRBV21-1|TRBJ2-1|-
CASNPPLSQTSHNEQFF
TGTGCCAGCAACCCCCCCTTGTCCCAAACTTCGCACAATGAGCAGTTCTTC
>-|TRBV28|TRBJ2-1|-
CASTPQLGVGIYNEQFF
TGTGCCAGCACCCCACAATTGGGGGTGGGTATATACAATGAGCAGTTCTTC
>TRBD1|TRBV10-3|TRBJ2-7|-
CAISESGQEVSYEQYF
TGTGCCATCAGTGAGTCGGGACAGGAAGTCTCCTACGAGCAGTACTTC
>TRBD2|TRBV2|TRBJ2-3|few
CASSYHSGSSTDTQYF
TGTGCCAGCAGTTACCATAGCGGGAGCAGCACAGATACGCAGTATTTT
>TRBD1|TRBV10-2|TRBJ2-7|-
CASRGTGAMYEQYF
TGCGCCAGCAGGGGGACAGGGGCGATGTACGAGCAGTACTTC
>-|TRBV2|TRBJ2-2|-
CASRGRRETGELFF
TGTGCCAGCCGAGGACGGCGGGAAACCGGGGAGCTGTTTTTT
>-|TRBV7-8|TRBJ2-3|-
CASSSGRPSDTQYF
TGTGCCAGCAGCTCGGGACGACCCTCAGATACGCAGTATTTT
>-|TRBV29-1|TRBJ2-1|-
CSVGFDRQRLF
TGCAGCGTTGGATTTGACAGACAACGATTATTC
>-|TRBV20-1|TRBJ2-7|few
CSAGRDPSSYEQYF
TGCAGTGCTGGCCGGGACCCCAGCTCCTACGAGCAGTACTTC
>-|TRBV5-1|TRBJ1-1|-
CASSSMGGADTEAFF
TGCGCCAGCAGCTCGATGGGGGGGGCAGACACTGAAGCTTTCTTT
>-|TRBV24-1|TRBJ1-1|-
CATSDSLRRRENEAFF
TGTGCCACCAGTGATTCACTTCGGCGGAGAGAGAACGAAGCTTTCTTT
>TRBD2|TRBV12-3/TRBV12-4|TRBJ2-7|few
CASSLSLAVYEQYF
TGTGCCAGCAGTTTAAGTCTAGCGGTCTACGAGCAGTACTTC
>-|TRBV20-1|TRBJ1-6|-
CSASVGAYNSPLHF
TGCAGTGCTAGTGTCGGGGCCTATAATTCACCCCTCCACTTT
>TRBD2|TRBV12-3/TRBV12-4|TRBJ2-7|few
CASREREVSYEQYF
TGTGCCAGCAGGGAGCGGGAGGTTTCCTACGAGCAGTACTTC
>-|TRBV4-1|TRBJ2-3|-
CASSQSGSTQYF
TGCGCCAGCAGCCAATCGGGTAGTACGCAGTATTTT
>TRBD2|TRBV3-1|TRBJ2-1|few
CASSPGTSLNEQFF
TGTGCCAGCAGCCCCGGGACTAGTCTCAATGAGCAGTTCTTC
>-|TRBV14|TRBJ2-2|-
CASRVGGTAGELFF
TGTGCCAGCAGGGTCGGGGGAACGGCCGGGGAGCTGTTTTTT